A single sample gave rise to the 5 T cell receptor beta chains below, sequenced in a study of CD8+ T cells in alopecia areata. Extracted RNA was reverse transcribed into cDNA, the sequencing template. This table comes from immunoSEQ multiplex PCR, and its TCRdb copy is limited to in-frame clones, with some not included. The sample yields some 120,000 clones, around 45% seen once. The sequenced sample was NKG2D-low CD8+ T cells sorted from blood. These receptors all stem from a human donor with alopecia areata.

The chain is built from TRBV30 and TRBJ2-3; D uncertain. The V end lost 2 bases, the J end lost 0 bases, and 9 bases lay between the germline ends. This CDR3 spans 14 amino acids. Germline V gives CDR1 GTSNPN, CDR2 SVGIG (reference sequence). The CDR3 DNA sequence: TGTGCCTGGAGTTTTGCCTCTAGCACAGATACGCAGTATTTT. Its protein product is CAWSFASSTDTQYF.

The sample holds one count of this clone. V gene TRBV13 combines with J gene TRBJ2-7; 9 nucleotides match TRBD1. Germline V gene sequence: CDR1 PRHDT, CDR2 FYEKMQ (reference sequence). V lost 6 bases to trimming and J lost 4 bases; unmatched junction nucleotides: 7. This CDR3 spans 14 amino acids. CDR3 protein: CASRPSDRGYEQYF. The CDR3 bases are TGTGCCAGCAGACCCTCGGACAGGGGATACGAGCAGTACTTC.

A word on this clone: The junction shows a germline mismatch at one end, possibly a read error. V usage is TRBV9 and J usage is TRBJ2-7; 8 positions match TRBD2. The CDR3 contains 15 residues. Germline assignment: CDR1 SGDLS and CDR2 YYNGEE. In DNA form, the CDR3 reads TGTGCCAGCAGCGCCGGGGGGGCGTCGTCCTACGGGCAGTACTTC. It yields the protein CASSAGGASSYGQYF.

In the case of this clone: Distinct nucleotide sequences in the sample also encode this CDR3. The chain carries TRBV29-1 and TRBJ2-2; D is possibly TRBD1 (6 bases). The CDR3 is 12 amino acids. CDR1 SQVTM and CDR2 ANQGSEA come from the germline V gene. V dropped 4 bases and J dropped 7 bases, with 10 bases sitting between them. The CDR3 DNA follows: TGCAGCGTTGTCAGGGGTAGCGGGGAGCTGTTTTTT. Its translation: CSVVRGSGELFF.

The rearrangement links TRBV6-5 to TRBJ2-5, with D perhaps matching TRBD2 (6 bases). Germline values: CDR1 MNHEY, CDR2 SVGAGI. The CDR3 runs to 11 residues. DNA for the CDR3: TGTGCAAGCGGGTTCTCCGAGACCCAGTACTTC. Amino acids: CASGFSETQYF.